Given below is one T cell receptor (beta chain) in context. The data were taken from a study of blood T cell repertoires in COVID-19. As for the study in general: Samples of COVID-19 (acute and convalescent) were obtained from the United States, Italy and Spain.

Per the original data handling: Amplification with reference gene primers provided the estimates of nucleated cell counts. TCRdb's table, derived via immunoSEQ multiplex PCR, lists solely in-frame clones and lacks some. V and J calls and clone size are copied from that table; D and trimming were computed from the DNA. This sample has about 150,000 clones, with about 85% found just once. This CDR3 comprises 13 residues. The V gene lost 6 bases and the J gene lost 0 bases, with 9 bases spanning the gap. Germline V CDR1 and CDR2: LNHDA, SQIVND (reference sequence). The clonotype originates from a woman aged 60-70 years with COVID-19, enrolled during active disease. The sequenced sample was peripheral blood. V and J are TRBV19 and TRBJ2-7, with TRBD2 as a possible D gene (5 bases). CDR3 sequence reads: CASRSTSSYEQYF. The CDR3 DNA sequence: TGTGCCAGTAGATCAACTAGCTCCTACGAGCAGTACTTC.